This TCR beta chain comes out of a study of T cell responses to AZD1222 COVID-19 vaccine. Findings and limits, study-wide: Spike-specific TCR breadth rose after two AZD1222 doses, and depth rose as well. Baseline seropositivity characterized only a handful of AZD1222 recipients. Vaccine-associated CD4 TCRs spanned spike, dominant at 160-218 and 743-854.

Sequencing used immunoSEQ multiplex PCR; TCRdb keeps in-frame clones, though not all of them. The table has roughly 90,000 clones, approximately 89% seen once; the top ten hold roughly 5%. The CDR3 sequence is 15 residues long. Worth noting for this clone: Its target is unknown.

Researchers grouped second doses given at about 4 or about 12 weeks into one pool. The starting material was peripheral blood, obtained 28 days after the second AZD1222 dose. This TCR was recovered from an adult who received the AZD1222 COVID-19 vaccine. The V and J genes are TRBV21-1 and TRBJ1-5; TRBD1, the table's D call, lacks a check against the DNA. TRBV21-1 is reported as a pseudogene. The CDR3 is CASSKGRDRSQPQHF. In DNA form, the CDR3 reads TGTGCCAGCAGCAAAGGGCGGGACAGGAGTCAGCCCCAGCATTTT.